Below are 32 T cell receptor beta chains sequenced from a single sample in a study of CD8 T cells in Susac syndrome. Reverse transcription of 0.5 to 1 ug RNA was performed with random hexamers. In TCRdb, the immunoSEQ multiplex PCR reads were re-called with MiXCR into one record per CDR3 protein. The profile shows fewer than 250,000 distinct CDR3 sequences, around 90% of them singletons. What was sequenced was CD8+ T cells from PBMCs. Every receptor here comes from a human donor with multiple sclerosis.

This sequence joins TRBV2 and TRBJ2-1; the D gene is possibly TRBD1 (5 bases). V gave up 6 bases and J gave up 3 bases, with 18 bases separating them. From germline, CDR1 is SNHLY and CDR2 FYNNEI. The CDR3 consists of 16 residues. The CDR3 DNA is TGTGCCAGCAGAACCCCACAGGAGTATGACTACAATGAGCAGTTCTTC. The encoded protein is CASRTPQEYDYNEQFF.

The chain is built from TRBV20-1 and TRBJ2-7; the match to TRBD2 covers 7 bases. CDR1 DFQATT and CDR2 SNEGSKA come from the germline V gene (reference sequence). The CDR3 runs to 15 residues. Losses at the gene ends were 3 bases for V and 0 bases for J; bases not matched to a gene: 8. CDR3 in DNA: TGCAGTGCTAGGGTCTCGGGCGGGAGCTCCTACGAGCAGTACTTC. Translated, it gives CSARVSGGSSYEQYF.

The chain joins TRBV29-1 to TRBJ1-1; D is unclear. V lost 0 bases, J lost 11 bases, and 13 bases lay in between. CDR3 length equals 12 residues. In germline, CDR1 is SQVTM, CDR2 ANQGSEA. CDR3 region: CSVEDYGGLAFF. In DNA form, the CDR3 reads TGCAGCGTTGAAGATTATGGTGGGCTGGCTTTCTTT.

The chain employs TRBV12-3 or TRBV12-4 and TRBJ2-7; D not resolved. Trimming removed 3 bases at V and 0 bases at J, with 9 bases between. The CDR3 sequence is 14 residues long. The CDR3 reads CASSFGRNSYEQYF. The CDR3 DNA sequence: TGTGCCAGCAGTTTTGGCAGGAACTCCTACGAGCAGTACTTC.

The chain links TRBV19 to TRBJ2-3; 9 bases match TRBD1. The CDR3 totals 15 residues. V was clipped by 8 bases and J by 2 bases; unmatched bases: 8. Germline CDR1 reads LNHDA; CDR2 reads SQIVND (reference sequence). CDR3: CASGGGTGYTDTQYF. CDR3 DNA: TGTGCCAGTGGGGGGGGGACAGGGTACACAGATACGCAGTATTTT.

The chain couples TRBV4-3 to TRBJ2-7; 7 positions agree with TRBD2. The length of the CDR3 is 16 residues. V shed 0 bases and J 1 base; nucleotides not matched to a gene: 6. Looked up from germline, CDR1 is LGHNA and CDR2 is YSLEER. In DNA form, the CDR3 reads TGCGCCAGCAGCCAAGACTCTAGCGGACCTTCCTACGAGCAGTACTTC. Translated, it gives CASSQDSSGPSYEQYF.

The CDR3 region has the DNA TGTGCCAGCAGTGACGACAGGGTCATCGAACGCGAGCAGTTCTTC. The encoded protein is CASSDDRVIEREQFF. This sequence joins TRBV6-2 or TRBV6-3 and TRBJ2-1, with 7 bases aligning to TRBD1. The CDR3 is 15 residues long. The V and J ends lost 5 bases and 10 bases, in that order; junction bases with no gene match: 14. Germline CDR1 is MNHEY and CDR2 is SVGEGT.

The CDR3 spells CASRPSGANVLTF. The CDR3 DNA reads TGTGCCAGCAGACCCTCTGGGGCCAACGTCCTGACTTTC. This chain links TRBV6-5 with TRBJ2-6, with no clear D. Germline CDR1 reads MNHEY; CDR2 reads SVGAGI. This CDR3 is built from 13 residues. Trimming took off 6 bases at V and 0 bases at J, with 3 bases between the two ends.

The gene calls are TRBV7-9 and TRBJ1-4; D is uncertain. V lost 5 bases and J 5 bases, leaving 12 bases between the germline ends. Germline lookup yields CDR1 SEHNR and CDR2 FQNEAQ (reference sequence). The CDR3 is 14 residues long. The CDR3 loop reads CASSIPAGNEKLFF. For the CDR3, the DNA is TGTGCCAGCAGCATTCCGGCAGGCAATGAAAAACTGTTTTTT.

The J gene is TRBJ2-1, the V gene TRBV5-6, with D hard to call. Per germline, CDR1 SGHDT and CDR2 YYEEEE. V dropped 5 bases and J dropped 7 bases, with 7 bases sitting between them. The CDR3 runs 11 residues. CDR3 coding DNA: TGTGCCAGCAGTTTCGGGAATGAGCAGTTCTTC. Its protein product is CASSFGNEQFF. The whole variable domain, filled in from reference TRBV5-6 and TRBJ2-1, reads DAGVTQSPTHLIKTRGQQVTLRCSPKSGHDTVSWYQQALGQGPQFIFQYYEEEERQRGNFPDRFSGHQFPNYSSELNVNALLLGDSALYLCASSFGNEQFFGPGTRLTVL.

The chain employs TRBV13 and TRBJ1-3; 7 nucleotides line up with TRBD1. The germline gives CDR1 PRHDT, CDR2 FYEKMQ (reference sequence). This CDR3 has 17 residues. J lost 0 bases, V lost 3 bases, and 8 bases had no gene match. The CDR3 region has the DNA TGTGCCAGCAGCTTTGGACAGGCCCATCACTCTGGAAACACCATATATTTT. Translating it yields CASSFGQAHHSGNTIYF.

This chain links TRBV9 with TRBJ2-1, with 9 bases that match TRBD2. This CDR3 spans 15 amino acids. The V segment lost 3 bases and the J segment 9 bases; nucleotides outside the gene matches: 10. The V gene's germline CDR1 is SGDLS and CDR2 YYNGEE. CDR3 sequence: CASSASGRSQSEQFF. Written as DNA, the CDR3 is TGTGCCAGCAGCGCGAGCGGGAGGAGTCAAAGTGAGCAGTTCTTC.

The chain is built from TRBV13 and TRBJ2-3; TRBD2 agrees at 11 bases. Germline CDR1 is PRHDT and CDR2 is FYEKMQ (reference sequence). The CDR3 length is 18 residues. The trim removed 1 base at V and 9 bases at J, leaving 15 bases unmatched. CDR3 nucleotide sequence: TGTGCCAGCAGCTTAGAGTGGTCTAGCGGGGGGAAAAAATTGACGCAGTATTTT. Translating gives CASSLEWSSGGKKLTQYF.

V usage is TRBV7-3 and J usage is TRBJ1-1; D remains unclear. CDR3 length: 15 residues. V was pared by 0 bases and J by 2 bases, with 10 bases between. The germline V gene has CDR1 SGHTA and CDR2 FQGTGA. The DNA for the CDR3 is TGTGCCAGCAGCTTAACAACAGACGTTAACACTGAAGCTTTCTTT. Protein sequence: CASSLTTDVNTEAFF.

The genes are TRBV19 and TRBJ2-1, with D possibly being TRBD1 (6 bases). Germline values: CDR1 LNHDA, CDR2 SQIVND (reference sequence). The CDR3 is 15 amino acids. V was pared by 3 bases and J by 7 bases, with 16 bases between. The CDR3 region is CASSMGQRGGNEQFF. The DNA of the CDR3 is TGTGCCAGTAGTATGGGGCAGCGAGGGGGAAATGAGCAGTTCTTC.

V and J are TRBV9 and TRBJ2-1; 9 bases are shared with TRBD2. V lost 3 bases to trimming and J lost 9 bases; unmatched junction nucleotides: 13. CDR3 size: 16 residues. CDR1 is SGDLS and CDR2 is YYNGEE in the germline V gene. The CDR3 loop reads CASSDARQRGDGEQFF. In DNA, the CDR3 is TGTGCCAGCAGCGATGCTAGGCAGCGGGGGGACGGTGAGCAGTTCTTC.

This sequence joins TRBV19 and TRBJ1-1; D uncertain. CDR3 length: 11 amino acids. Looked up from germline, CDR1 is LNHDA and CDR2 is SQIVND (reference sequence). The V and J ends lost 5 bases and 7 bases respectively, with 8 bases between them. CDR3 sequence: CASSHGLEAFF. The CDR3 DNA follows: TGTGCCAGTAGTCATGGACTTGAAGCTTTCTTT.

The V and J genes are TRBV19 and TRBJ2-3; D is uncertain. Per germline, CDR1 LNHDA and CDR2 SQIVND (reference sequence). The CDR3 spans 13 residues. V shed 7 bases and J shed 2 bases, with 10 bases lying between them. CDR3 sequence: CASTWGATDTQYF. DNA for the CDR3: TGTGCCAGTACATGGGGTGCCACAGATACGCAGTATTTT.

The chain joins TRBV6-4 to TRBJ2-1; the D is unclear. Per germline, CDR1 MRHNA and CDR2 SNTAGT. The ends were cut back, 1 base at V and 0 bases at J, with 10 bases in the middle. The CDR3 has 16 residues. DNA for the CDR3: TGTGCCAGCAGTGACTGGTCAGGTCTCTCCTACAATGAGCAGTTCTTC. Translation gives CASSDWSGLSYNEQFF.

The chain joins TRBV5-5 to TRBJ1-1; TRBD1 might be the D (6 bases). Germline V gene data show CDR1 as SGHKS and CDR2 as YYEKEE (reference sequence). Trimming pared 6 bases from V and 1 base from J, leaving 19 bases between. This CDR3 is built from 16 residues. The CDR3 protein is CASTGLAGARNTEAFF. The DNA for the CDR3 is TGTGCCAGCACCGGCCTGGCAGGGGCGAGGAACACTGAAGCTTTCTTT.

The chain joins TRBV9 to TRBJ2-3; TRBD2 aligns across 8 bases. This CDR3 comprises 17 residues. With V trimmed by 2 bases and J by 2 bases, 10 bases remained unmatched. CDR1 is SGDLS, CDR2 YYNGEE, per germline. The CDR3 here is CASSVGGGGSVTDTQYF. CDR3 nucleotides: TGTGCCAGCAGCGTCGGGGGGGGCGGGAGTGTCACAGATACGCAGTATTTT.

The chain has TRBV7-2 and TRBJ1-1; D is unclear. Germline V gives CDR1 SGHTA, CDR2 FQGNSA. V was trimmed by 1 base and J by 8 bases, leaving 8 bases between them. This CDR3 region has 12 residues. The CDR3 loop is CASSLGTVEAFF. The CDR3 DNA sequence: TGTGCCAGCAGCTTAGGAACGGTCGAAGCTTTCTTT.

The gene calls are TRBV30 and TRBJ2-3; possible D gene TRBD2, 6 bases. V lost 1 base, J lost 1 base, and 15 bases lay in between. This CDR3 comprises 16 residues. Germline CDR1 is GTSNPN and CDR2 is SVGIG (reference sequence). The CDR3 sequence: CAWSGPGGTGTDTQYF. CDR3 nucleotides: TGTGCCTGGAGTGGCCCCGGGGGAACGGGCACAGATACGCAGTATTTT.

The chain couples TRBV7-9 to TRBJ2-1; 11 bases are a match to TRBD2. The CDR3 contains 15 residues. Germline V gene sequence: CDR1 SEHNR, CDR2 FQNEAQ (reference sequence). With 1 base clipped from V and 10 bases from J, the junction kept 6 bases outside the gene matches. The CDR3 region is CASSLVAGGPGEQFF. The CDR3 coding sequence is TGTGCCAGCAGCTTAGTAGCGGGGGGGCCGGGGGAGCAGTTCTTC.

The rearrangement uses TRBV27 and TRBJ2-2, with D unclear. V gave up 6 bases and J gave up 1 base, with 15 bases separating them. The germline gives CDR1 MNHEY, CDR2 SMNVEV (reference sequence). This CDR3 has 16 amino acids. CDR3 sequence (DNA): TGTGCCAGCAGCTTGAGTAGGTCTGGGAACACCGGGGAGCTGTTTTTT. Protein: CASSLSRSGNTGELFF.

V gene TRBV15 combines with J gene TRBJ1-1; possible D gene TRBD1, 5 bases. CDR3 length: 13 residues. Trimming removed 5 bases from V and 8 bases from J, with 15 bases in between. The V gene's germline CDR1 is LNHNV and CDR2 YYDKDF (reference sequence). The CDR3 sequence is CATSPNWGGEAFF. CDR3 DNA sequence: TGTGCCACCAGCCCGAACTGGGGGGGAGAAGCTTTCTTT.

The chain joins TRBV27 to TRBJ1-1; no clear D. The CDR3 runs 13 residues. Germline V CDR1 and CDR2: MNHEY, SMNVEV (reference sequence). Trimming shortened V by 6 bases and J by 1 base, and 9 bases separated the two germline ends. CDR3 sequence: CASSIASNTEAFF. The CDR3 DNA is TGTGCCAGCAGCATCGCCTCGAACACTGAAGCTTTCTTT.

This clonotype was detected once. This chain joins TRBV29-1 and TRBJ1-2; no definite D call. V was shortened by 0 bases and J by 8 bases, with 10 bases between the two germline ends. The germline CDR1 and CDR2 sequences are SQVTM and ANQGSEA. The CDR3 has 12 amino acids. The CDR3 loop is CSVEDLGLGYTF. The CDR3 DNA sequence: TGCAGCGTTGAAGATTTAGGATTGGGCTACACCTTC.

The rearrangement uses TRBV18 and TRBJ1-5, with 7 bases aligning to TRBD1. Germline CDR1 is KGHSH and CDR2 is LQKENI. This CDR3 contains 18 residues. V was pared by 3 bases and J by 5 bases, with 16 bases of the junction left unmatched. CDR3 amino acids: CASSPWGPADRIYQPQHF. As DNA, the CDR3 is TGTGCCAGCTCACCGTGGGGCCCTGCGGACAGGATTTATCAGCCCCAGCATTTT.

The genes are TRBV30 and TRBJ1-1; the D gene is possibly TRBD1 (5 bases). The germline V gene has CDR1 GTSNPN and CDR2 SVGIG (reference sequence). The V end lost 2 bases, the J end lost 1 base, and 8 bases lay between the germline ends. CDR3 length: 13 residues. CDR3 protein: CAWSWDGNTEAFF. Here the CDR3 DNA reads TGTGCCTGGAGTTGGGACGGGAACACTGAAGCTTTCTTT.

The V and J genes are TRBV6-5 and TRBJ2-1; TRBD2 matches 8 bases. There are 18 residues in the CDR3. Germline V CDR1 and CDR2: MNHEY, SVGAGI. V was pared by 2 bases and J by 5 bases, with 14 bases of the junction left unmatched. The CDR3 nucleotides are TGTGCCAGCAGTTACCGCCCTGACTGGCGGGGGGTTCACAATGAGCAGTTCTTC. As protein: CASSYRPDWRGVHNEQFF.

CDR3 amino acids: CASSSPRGLAGESRIGLHEQYF. The CDR3 nucleotides are TGTGCCAGCAGTTCACCCCGGGGACTAGCGGGAGAAAGTAGGATCGGTCTCCACGAGCAGTACTTC. The genes are TRBV27 and TRBJ2-7; 14 nucleotides match TRBD2. In germline, CDR1 is MNHEY, CDR2 SMNVEV (reference sequence). The V segment lost 4 bases and the J segment 5 bases; nucleotides outside the gene matches: 25. This CDR3 is 22 amino acids long.